The present T cell receptor beta chain was sequenced within a study of control samples from healthy donors and cancer patients (dated by TCRdb to 2018 to 2020). Worth noting for this clone: Its specific antigen is unknown. No base-level quality is on record; no much larger clone is a single base apart.

Libraries were made using the immunoSEQ multiplex PCR assay. TCRdb holds this immuneACCESS table with in-frame rearrangements only. Some clones are missing; in checked studies, unresolved V genes explain under half, and the rest has no known cause. In this sample the table shows around 250,000 clones, roughly 87% of which occur a single time. The ten largest make up about an eighth of the sample. This clonotype originated in a woman aged 60-75 years with lung cancer. The source material was PBMCs.

CDR3 reads: CATSDFTGTEAFF. The DNA sequence follows: TGTGCCACCAGTGATTTCACGGGAACTGAAGCTTTCTTT. Here the chain combines TRBV24-1 and TRBJ1-1, with the identity of the D gene unclear. For CDR1 and CDR2, the germline V gene lists KGHDR and SFDVKD. The CDR3 holds 13 amino acids from the cysteine to the phenylalanine. Just CDR3 DNA is preserved here, 39 bases in frame from base 1. At the junction V is shortened by 1 base and J by 5 bases, with 7 bases in between.